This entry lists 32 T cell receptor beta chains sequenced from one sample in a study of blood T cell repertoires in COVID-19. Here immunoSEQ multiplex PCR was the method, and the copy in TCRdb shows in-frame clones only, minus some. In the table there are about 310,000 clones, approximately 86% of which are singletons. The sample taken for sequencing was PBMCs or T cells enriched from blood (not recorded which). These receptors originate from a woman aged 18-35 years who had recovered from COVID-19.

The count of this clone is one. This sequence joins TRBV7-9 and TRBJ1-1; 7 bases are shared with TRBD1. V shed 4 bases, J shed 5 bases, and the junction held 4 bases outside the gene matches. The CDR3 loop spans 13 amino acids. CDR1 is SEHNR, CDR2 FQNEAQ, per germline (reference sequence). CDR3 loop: CASSSQGKTEAFF. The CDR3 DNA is TGTGCCAGCAGCTCACAGGGGAAGACTGAAGCTTTCTTT.

The CDR3 spells CASSPRSGRIYEQYF. Written as DNA, the CDR3 is TGTGCCAGCAGCCCCCGCAGCGGGAGAATTTACGAGCAGTACTTC. This sequence joins TRBV7-8 and TRBJ2-7, with 8 nucleotides matching TRBD2. The trim removed 5 bases at V and 4 bases at J, leaving 10 bases unmatched. Germline lookup yields CDR1 SGHVS and CDR2 FQNEAQ. CDR3 size: 15 residues.

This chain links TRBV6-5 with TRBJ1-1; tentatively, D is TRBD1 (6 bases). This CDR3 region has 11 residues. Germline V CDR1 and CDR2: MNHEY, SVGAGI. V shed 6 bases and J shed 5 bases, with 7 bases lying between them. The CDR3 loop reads CASSGQTEAFF. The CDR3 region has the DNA TGTGCCAGCAGCGGACAGACTGAAGCTTTCTTT.

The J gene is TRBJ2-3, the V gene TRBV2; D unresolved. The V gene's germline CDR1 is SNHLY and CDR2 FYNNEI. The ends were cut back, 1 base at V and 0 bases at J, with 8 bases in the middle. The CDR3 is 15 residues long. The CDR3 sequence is CASSEVAASTDTQYF. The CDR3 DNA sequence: TGTGCCAGCAGTGAAGTTGCGGCTAGCACAGATACGCAGTATTTT.

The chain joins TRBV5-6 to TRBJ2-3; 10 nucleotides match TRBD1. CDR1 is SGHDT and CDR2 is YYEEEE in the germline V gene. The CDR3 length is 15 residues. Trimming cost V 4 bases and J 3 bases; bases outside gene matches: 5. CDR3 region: CASSPDRGGTDTQYF. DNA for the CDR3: TGTGCCAGCAGCCCGGACAGGGGGGGAACAGATACGCAGTATTTT. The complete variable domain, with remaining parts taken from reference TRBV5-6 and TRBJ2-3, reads DAGVTQSPTHLIKTRGQQVTLRCSPKSGHDTVSWYQQALGQGPQFIFQYYEEEERQRGNFPDRFSGHQFPNYSSELNVNALLLGDSALYLCASSPDRGGTDTQYFGPGTRLTVL.

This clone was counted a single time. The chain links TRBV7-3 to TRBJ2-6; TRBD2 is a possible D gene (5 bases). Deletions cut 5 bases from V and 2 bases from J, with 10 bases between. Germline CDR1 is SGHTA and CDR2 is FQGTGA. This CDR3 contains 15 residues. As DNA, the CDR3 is TGTGCCAGCAGCCCCCCCGGGGCTGGGGCCAACGTCCTGACTTTC. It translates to CASSPPGAGANVLTF.

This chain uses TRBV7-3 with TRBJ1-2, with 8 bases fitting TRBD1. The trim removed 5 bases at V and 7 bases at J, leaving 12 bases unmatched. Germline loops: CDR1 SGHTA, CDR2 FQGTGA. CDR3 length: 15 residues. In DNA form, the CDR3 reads TGTGCCAGCAGCCCAGACTCTGGACAGGGCGGTGGCTACACCTTC. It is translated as CASSPDSGQGGGYTF.

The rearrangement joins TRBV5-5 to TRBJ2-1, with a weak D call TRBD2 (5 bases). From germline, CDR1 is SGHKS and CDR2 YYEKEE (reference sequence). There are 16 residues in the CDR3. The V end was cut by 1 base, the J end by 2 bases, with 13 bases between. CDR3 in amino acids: CASSLLGGTAYNEQFF. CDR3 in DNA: TGTGCCAGCAGCTTGCTCGGAGGTACTGCCTACAATGAGCAGTTCTTC.

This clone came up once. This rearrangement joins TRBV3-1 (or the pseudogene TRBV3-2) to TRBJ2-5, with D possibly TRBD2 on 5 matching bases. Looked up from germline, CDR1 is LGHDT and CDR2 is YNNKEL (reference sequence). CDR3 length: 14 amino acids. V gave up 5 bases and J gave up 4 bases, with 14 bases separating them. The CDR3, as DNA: TGTGCCAGCAGCGATCCTGGACTTACAGAGACCCAGTACTTC. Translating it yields CASSDPGLTETQYF.

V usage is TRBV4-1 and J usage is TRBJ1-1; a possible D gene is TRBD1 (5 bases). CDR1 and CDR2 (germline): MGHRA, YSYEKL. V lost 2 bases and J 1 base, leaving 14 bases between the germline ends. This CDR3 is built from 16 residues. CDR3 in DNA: TGCGCCAGCAGCCAAATAGCGGGACGGGGGAACACTGAAGCTTTCTTT. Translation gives CASSQIAGRGNTEAFF.

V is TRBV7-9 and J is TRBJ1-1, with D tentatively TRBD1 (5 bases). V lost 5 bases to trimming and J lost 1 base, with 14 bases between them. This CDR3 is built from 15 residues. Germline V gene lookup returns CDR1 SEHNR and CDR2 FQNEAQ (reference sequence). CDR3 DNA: TGTGCCAGCAGCGTGGGGGGTACCTCGAACACTGAAGCTTTCTTT. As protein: CASSVGGTSNTEAFF. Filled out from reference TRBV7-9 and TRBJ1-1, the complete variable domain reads DTGVSQNPRHKITKRGQNVTFRCDPISEHNRLYWYRQTLGQGPEFLTYFQNEAQLEKSRLLSDRFSAERPKGSFSTLEIQRTEQGDSAMYLCASSVGGTSNTEAFFGQGTRLTVV.

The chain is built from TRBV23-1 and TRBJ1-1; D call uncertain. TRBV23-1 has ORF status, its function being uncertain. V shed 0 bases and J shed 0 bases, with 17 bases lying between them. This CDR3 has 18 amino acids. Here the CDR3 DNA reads TGCGCCAGCAGTCAATCGGCGCTGCAATGGGAGTTGAACACTGAAGCTTTCTTT. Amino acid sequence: CASSQSALQWELNTEAFF.

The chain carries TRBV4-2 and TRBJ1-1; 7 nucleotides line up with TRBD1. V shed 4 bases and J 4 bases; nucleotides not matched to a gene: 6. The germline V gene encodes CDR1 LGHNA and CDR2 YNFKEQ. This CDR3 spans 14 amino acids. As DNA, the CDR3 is TGTGCCAGCAGCCTATCCACAGGGGTCACTGAAGCTTTCTTT. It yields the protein CASSLSTGVTEAFF.

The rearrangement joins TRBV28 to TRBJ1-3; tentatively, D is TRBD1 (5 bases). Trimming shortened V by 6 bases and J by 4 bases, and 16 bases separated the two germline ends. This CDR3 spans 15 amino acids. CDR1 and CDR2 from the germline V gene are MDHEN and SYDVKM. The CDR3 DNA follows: TGTGCCAGCAGCCAACCGACAGATTACGGAAACACCATATATTTT. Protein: CASSQPTDYGNTIYF.

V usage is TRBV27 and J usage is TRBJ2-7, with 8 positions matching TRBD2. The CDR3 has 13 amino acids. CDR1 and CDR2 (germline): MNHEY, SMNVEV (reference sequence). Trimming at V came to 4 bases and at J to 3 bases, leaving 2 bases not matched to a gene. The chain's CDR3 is CASSSGGNYEQYF. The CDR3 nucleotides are TGTGCCAGCAGTTCGGGGGGGAACTACGAGCAGTACTTC.

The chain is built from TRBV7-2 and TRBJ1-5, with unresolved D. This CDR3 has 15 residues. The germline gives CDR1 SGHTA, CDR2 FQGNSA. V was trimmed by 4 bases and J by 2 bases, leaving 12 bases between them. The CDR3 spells CASSSGRQGNQPQHF. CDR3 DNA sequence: TGTGCCAGCAGCTCAGGTCGGCAGGGCAATCAGCCCCAGCATTTT.

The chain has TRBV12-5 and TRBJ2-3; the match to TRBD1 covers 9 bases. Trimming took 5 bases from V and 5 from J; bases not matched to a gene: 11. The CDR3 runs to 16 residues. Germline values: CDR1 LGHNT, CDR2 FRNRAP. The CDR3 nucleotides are TGTGCTAGTGGTAAAGAGACAGGGGGAGGTCGAGATACGCAGTATTTT. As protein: CASGKETGGGRDTQYF.

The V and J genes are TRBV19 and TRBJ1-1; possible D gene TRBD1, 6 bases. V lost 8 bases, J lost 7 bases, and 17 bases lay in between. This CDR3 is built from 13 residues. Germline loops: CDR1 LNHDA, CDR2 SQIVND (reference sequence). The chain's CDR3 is CASRQGTPNEAFF. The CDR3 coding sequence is TGTGCCAGTCGTCAGGGGACACCTAATGAAGCTTTCTTT.

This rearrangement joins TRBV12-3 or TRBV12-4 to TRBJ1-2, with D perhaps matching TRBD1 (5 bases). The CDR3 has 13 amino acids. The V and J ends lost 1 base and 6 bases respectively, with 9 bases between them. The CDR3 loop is CASSLDRLNGYTF. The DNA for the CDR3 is TGTGCCAGCAGTTTAGACAGGCTAAATGGCTACACCTTC.

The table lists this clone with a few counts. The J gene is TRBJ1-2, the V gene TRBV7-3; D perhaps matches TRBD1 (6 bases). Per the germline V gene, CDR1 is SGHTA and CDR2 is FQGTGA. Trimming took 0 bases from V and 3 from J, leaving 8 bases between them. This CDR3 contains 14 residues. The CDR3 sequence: CASSLTSGDYGYTF. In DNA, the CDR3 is TGTGCCAGCAGCTTAACGTCAGGGGACTATGGCTACACCTTC.

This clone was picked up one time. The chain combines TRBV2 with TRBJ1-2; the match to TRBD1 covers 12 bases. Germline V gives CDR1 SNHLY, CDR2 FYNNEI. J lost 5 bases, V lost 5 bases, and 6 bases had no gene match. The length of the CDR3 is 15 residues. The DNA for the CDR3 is TGTGCCAGCAGTCTGGGACAGGGGGCGGTGTATGGCTACACCTTC. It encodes CASSLGQGAVYGYTF.

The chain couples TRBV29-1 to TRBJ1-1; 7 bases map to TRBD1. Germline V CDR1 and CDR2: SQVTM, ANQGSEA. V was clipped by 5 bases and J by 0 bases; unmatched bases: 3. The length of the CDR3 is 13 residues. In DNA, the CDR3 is TGCAGCGTTATGACAGGGATGAACACTGAAGCTTTCTTT. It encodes CSVMTGMNTEAFF.

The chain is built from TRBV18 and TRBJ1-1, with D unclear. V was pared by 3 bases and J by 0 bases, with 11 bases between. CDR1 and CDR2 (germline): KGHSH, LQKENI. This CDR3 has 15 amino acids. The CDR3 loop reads CASSPVRGVNTEAFF. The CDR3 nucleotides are TGTGCCAGCTCACCTGTCCGTGGAGTGAACACTGAAGCTTTCTTT.

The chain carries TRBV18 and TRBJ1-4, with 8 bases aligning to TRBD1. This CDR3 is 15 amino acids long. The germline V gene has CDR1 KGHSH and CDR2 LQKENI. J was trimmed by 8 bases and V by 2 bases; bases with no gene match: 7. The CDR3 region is CASSPSQGAVEKLFF. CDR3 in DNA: TGTGCCAGCTCACCAAGTCAGGGGGCGGTCGAAAAACTGTTTTTT. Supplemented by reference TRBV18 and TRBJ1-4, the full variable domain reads NAGVMQNPRHLVRRRGQEARLRCSPMKGHSHVYWYRQLPEEGLKFMVYLQKENIIDESGMPKERFSAEFPKEGPSILRIQQVVRGDSAAYFCASSPSQGAVEKLFFGSGTQLSVL.

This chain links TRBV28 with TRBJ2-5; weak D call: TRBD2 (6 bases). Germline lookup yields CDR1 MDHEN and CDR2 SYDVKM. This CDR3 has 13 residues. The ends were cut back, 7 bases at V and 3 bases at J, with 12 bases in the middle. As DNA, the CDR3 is TGTGCCAGCAAAATTGGCGGGAAAGAGACCCAGTACTTC. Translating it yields CASKIGGKETQYF.

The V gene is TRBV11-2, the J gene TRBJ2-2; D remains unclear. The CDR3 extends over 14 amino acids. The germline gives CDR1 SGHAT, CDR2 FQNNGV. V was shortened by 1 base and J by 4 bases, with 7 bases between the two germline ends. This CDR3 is CASSLVRPTGELFF. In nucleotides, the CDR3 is TGTGCCAGCAGCTTAGTGAGGCCCACCGGGGAGCTGTTTTTT.

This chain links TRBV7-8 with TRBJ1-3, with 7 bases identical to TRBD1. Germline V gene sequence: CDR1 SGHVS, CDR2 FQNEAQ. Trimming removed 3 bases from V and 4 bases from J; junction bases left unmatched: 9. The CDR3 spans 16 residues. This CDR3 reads CASSLSRQGKGNTIYF. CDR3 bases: TGTGCCAGCAGCTTGTCCCGACAGGGCAAGGGAAACACCATATATTTT.

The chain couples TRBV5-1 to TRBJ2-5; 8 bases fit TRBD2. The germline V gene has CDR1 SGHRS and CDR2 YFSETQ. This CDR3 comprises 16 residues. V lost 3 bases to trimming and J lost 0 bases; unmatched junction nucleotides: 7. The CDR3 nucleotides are TGCGCCAGCAGCTGGCGGGGGGCCCGTAACCAAGAGACCCAGTACTTC. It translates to CASSWRGARNQETQYF.

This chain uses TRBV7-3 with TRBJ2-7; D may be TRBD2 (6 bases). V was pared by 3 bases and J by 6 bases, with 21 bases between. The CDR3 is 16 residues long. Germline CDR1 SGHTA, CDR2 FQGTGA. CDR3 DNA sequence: TGTGCCAGCAGCTTTGGATCCTTAGCGGTCTCAAGCGAGCAGTACTTC. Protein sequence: CASSFGSLAVSSEQYF.

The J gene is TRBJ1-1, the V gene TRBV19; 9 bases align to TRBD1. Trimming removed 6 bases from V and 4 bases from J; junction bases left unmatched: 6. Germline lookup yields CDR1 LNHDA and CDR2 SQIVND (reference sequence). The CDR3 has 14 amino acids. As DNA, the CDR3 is TGTGCCAGTAGCCTACAGGGGGCTGGCACTGAAGCTTTCTTT. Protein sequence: CASSLQGAGTEAFF.

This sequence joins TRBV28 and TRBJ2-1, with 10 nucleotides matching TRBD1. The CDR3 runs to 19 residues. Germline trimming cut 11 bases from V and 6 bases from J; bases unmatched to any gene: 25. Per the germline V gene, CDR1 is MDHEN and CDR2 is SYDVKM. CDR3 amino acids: CAVYPPGTGALIPSNEQFF. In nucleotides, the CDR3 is TGTGCCGTCTACCCCCCCGGGACAGGGGCTCTTATACCTAGCAATGAGCAGTTCTTC.

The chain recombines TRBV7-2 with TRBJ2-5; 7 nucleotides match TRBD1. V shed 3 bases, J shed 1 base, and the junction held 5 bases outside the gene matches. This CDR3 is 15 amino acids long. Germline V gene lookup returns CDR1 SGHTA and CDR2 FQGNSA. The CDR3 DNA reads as TGTGCCAGCAGCTTTTACCGGACAGGCCAAGAGACCCAGTACTTC. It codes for CASSFYRTGQETQYF. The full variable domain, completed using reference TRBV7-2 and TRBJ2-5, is GAGVSQSPSNKVTEKGKDVELRCDPISGHTALYWYRQSLGQGLEFLIYFQGNSAPDKSGLPSDRFSAERTGGSVSTLTIQRTQQEDSAVYLCASSFYRTGQETQYFGPGTRLLVL.